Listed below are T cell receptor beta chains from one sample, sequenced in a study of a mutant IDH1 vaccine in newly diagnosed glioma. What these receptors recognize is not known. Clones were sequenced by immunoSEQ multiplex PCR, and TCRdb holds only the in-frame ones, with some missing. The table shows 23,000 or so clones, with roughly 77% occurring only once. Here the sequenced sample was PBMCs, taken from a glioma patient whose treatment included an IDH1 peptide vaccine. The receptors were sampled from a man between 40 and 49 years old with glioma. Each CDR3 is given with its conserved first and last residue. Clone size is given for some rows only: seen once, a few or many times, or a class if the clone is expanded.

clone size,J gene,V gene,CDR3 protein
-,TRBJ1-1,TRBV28,CASITRGDLGNTEAFF
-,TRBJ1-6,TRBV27,CASSPGQGQRLSDSPLHF
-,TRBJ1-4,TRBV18,CASSPSPTTNEKLFF
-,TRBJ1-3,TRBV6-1,CASSDPTGGNTIYF
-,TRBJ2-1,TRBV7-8,CASSLALQGHPYNEQFF
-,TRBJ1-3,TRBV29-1,CSVDGGAGNTIYF
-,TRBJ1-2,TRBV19,CASSETASYGYTF
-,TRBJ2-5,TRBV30,CAYRVQETQYF
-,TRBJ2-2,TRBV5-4,CASSQGGQRNTGELFF
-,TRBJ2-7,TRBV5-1,CASSVDRVSYF
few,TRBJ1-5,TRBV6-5,CASRRRGPGGPQHF
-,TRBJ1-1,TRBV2,CASKRANTEAFF
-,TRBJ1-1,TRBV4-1,CASSQRRPGGTEAFF
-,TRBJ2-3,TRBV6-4,CASRLTGTSTDTQYF
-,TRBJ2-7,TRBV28,CATWGGRGPYEQYF
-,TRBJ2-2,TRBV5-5,CASSQGVPNTGELFF
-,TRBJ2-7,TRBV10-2,CASSDHTAVLSYEQYF
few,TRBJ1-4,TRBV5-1,CASSLVLGEGEKLFF
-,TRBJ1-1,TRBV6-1,CASSESGGRTEAFF
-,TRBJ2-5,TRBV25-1,CASSEGRGETQYF
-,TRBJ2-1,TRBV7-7,CASSSLGAVHEQFF
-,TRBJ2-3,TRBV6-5,CASSYSGTQYTDTQYF
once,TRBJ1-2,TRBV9,CASNPGRTSYGYTF
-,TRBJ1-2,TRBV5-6,CASSLDRGHGYTF
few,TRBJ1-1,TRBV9,CASSPMGGNTEAFF
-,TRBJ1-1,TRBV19,CASMLRTNTEAFF
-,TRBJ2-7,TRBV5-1,CASSSPGGPYEQYF
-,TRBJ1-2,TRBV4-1,CASSQPGQGRYGYTF
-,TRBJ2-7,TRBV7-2,CASSSGGGLIGVEQYF
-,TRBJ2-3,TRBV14,CASSAWTSGRADTQYF
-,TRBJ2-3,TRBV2,CASSTAGGPNNTQYF